This T cell receptor beta chain was observed in a study of STAT3 mutations in large granular lymphocyte leukemia. Regarding this clone: Its antigen is currently unknown.

The data were produced by immunoSEQ multiplex PCR, yet TCRdb's version contains in-frame clones alone and is incomplete. The sample records 35,000 to 50,000 clones, about 81% being singletons. Germline loops: CDR1 KGHSH, CDR2 LQKENI. V was shortened by 2 bases and J by 0 bases, with 7 bases between the two germline ends. The CDR3 spans 14 residues. The study, taken as a whole, reports: At least one immunodominant TCR beta clonotype appeared in every T-cell large granular lymphocyte leukemia patient.

The TCR was taken from a human donor with T large granular lymphocyte leukemia. Some clones in this sample may be carry-over from other donors' samples. Sequences were obtained from PBMCs. This chain links TRBV18 with TRBJ1-1, with a tentative D call TRBD1 (5 bases). In nucleotides, the CDR3 is TGTGCCAGCTCACCAGGCAGGGTGAACACTGAAGCTTTCTTT. This translates into CASSPGRVNTEAFF.